The T cell receptor (beta chain) described here comes from a study of prognosis after radiotherapy for stage I lung cancer. In the study overall: Deemed medically inoperable were all patients with non-small cell lung cancer. Concurrent therapy with stereotactic body radiotherapy was received by no patient.

The genomic DNA TCR beta CDR3 region underwent two rounds of multiplex PCR. Gene-specific TRBV and TRBJ primers were used in PCR round one. TCRdb reprocessed the multiplex PCR reads via MiXCR and lists one record per CDR3 protein. The sample lists approximately 8,200 distinct CDR3 sequences; 60% to 65% were seen once. Germline V gene sequence: CDR1 SGDLS, CDR2 YYNGEE. CDR3 length: 13 amino acids. Notes on this clonotype: One end of the junction fails to match germline, which may point to a read error.

The chain employs TRBV9 and TRBJ2-5; 7 nucleotides align to TRBD2. Specimen: PBMCs, collected before or after stereotactic body radiation therapy (not recorded which). This TCR came from a donor aged 50 or older with non-small cell lung cancer. The CDR3 here is CASRVGGKETQYF. CDR3 DNA sequence: TGTGCCAGCAGAGTGGGGGGGAAAGAGACGCAGTACTTC. The entire variable domain, with the rest obtained from reference TRBV9 and TRBJ2-5, is as follows: DSGVTQTPKHLITATGQRVTLRCSPRSGDLSVYWYQQSLDQGLQFLIQYYNGEERAKGNILERFSAQQFPDLHSELNLSSLELGDSALYFCASRVGGKETQYFGPGTRLLVL.